These 10 T cell receptor beta chains originate from one sample sequenced in a study of T cells in narcolepsy. TCRdb keeps only in-frame clones here, not all; method: immunoSEQ multiplex PCR. The sample consists of tens of thousands of clones, around 83% of them appearing once. The sequencing input was CD45RA- memory CD4+ T cells from PBMCs. The receptors were sampled from a human donor with narcolepsy.

The chain couples TRBV6-1 to TRBJ2-3; the match to TRBD1 covers 9 bases. The V gene's germline CDR1 is MNHNS and CDR2 SASEGT. This CDR3 has 14 residues. Unmatched junction bases numbered 6, after V lost 8 bases and J lost 3 bases. CDR3 sequence reads: CASHRGQRTDTQYF. CDR3 nucleotides: TGTGCCAGCCACAGGGGGCAACGGACAGATACGCAGTATTTT.

This clone occurred once. V and J are TRBV28 and TRBJ2-1; the match to TRBD1 covers 7 bases. Per the germline V gene, CDR1 is MDHEN and CDR2 is SYDVKM. This CDR3 spans 16 amino acids. Trimming removed 5 bases from V and 7 bases from J; junction bases left unmatched: 14. This CDR3 is CASSLTTGFVGNEQFF. CDR3 DNA: TGTGCCAGCAGTCTCACGACAGGGTTCGTTGGGAATGAGCAGTTCTTC. Variable domain in full (rest from reference TRBV28 and TRBJ2-1): DVKVTQSSRYLVKRTGEKVFLECVQDMDHENMFWYRQDPGLGLRLIYFSYDVKMKEKGDIPEGYSVSREKKERFSLILESASTNQTSMYLCASSLTTGFVGNEQFFGPGTRLTVL.

The chain combines TRBV7-2 with TRBJ2-5; TRBD1 matches 12 bases. Germline CDR1 reads SGHTA; CDR2 reads FQGNSA. The CDR3 runs to 16 residues. The J segment lost 4 bases and the V segment lost 5 bases, leaving 8 bases of the junction unmatched. The chain's CDR3 is CASSHWGQGAGETQYF. CDR3 DNA sequence: TGTGCCAGCAGCCACTGGGGACAGGGGGCTGGAGAGACCCAGTACTTC.

This clone has only one observation. The chain joins TRBV9 to TRBJ2-1; 13 positions agree with TRBD2. This CDR3 has 15 residues. Germline-derived CDR1 and CDR2 are SGDLS and YYNGEE. The V gene end was trimmed by 0 bases and the J gene end by 7 bases; junction bases not matched to a gene: 1. CDR3 DNA sequence: TGTGCCAGCAGCGTAGGGACTAGCGGGAGTAATGAGCAGTTCTTC. Translated: CASSVGTSGSNEQFF. The full variable domain, with the rest looked up from reference TRBV9 and TRBJ2-1, is DSGVTQTPKHLITATGQRVTLRCSPRSGDLSVYWYQQSLDQGLQFLIQYYNGEERAKGNILERFSAQQFPDLHSELNLSSLELGDSALYFCASSVGTSGSNEQFFGPGTRLTVL.

The chain has TRBV30 and TRBJ2-3; maybe TRBD2 (6 bases). The CDR3 is 15 amino acids. Per the germline V gene, CDR1 is GTSNPN and CDR2 is SVGIG (reference sequence). V was pared by 2 bases and J by 2 bases, with 14 bases between. The CDR3 loop is CAWSLGGAITDTQYF. The CDR3 DNA follows: TGTGCCTGGAGTCTCGGCGGGGCAATCACAGATACGCAGTATTTT.

Here the CDR3 reads CASSPGFGGLETQYF. Written as DNA, the CDR3 is TGCGCCAGCAGCCCGGGGTTCGGAGGGTTGGAGACCCAGTACTTC. The genes are TRBV5-1 and TRBJ2-5, with D possibly being TRBD2 (6 bases). The CDR3 is 15 amino acids. CDR1 SGHRS and CDR2 YFSETQ come from the germline V gene. Trimming shortened V by 4 bases and J by 5 bases, and 18 bases separated the two germline ends.

This clone was seen only a few times. Other DNA sequences of this sample code for an identical CDR3. This chain connects TRBV20-1 to TRBJ1-5; D is undetermined. This CDR3 has 11 residues. Trimming took 6 bases from V and 7 from J, leaving 10 bases between them. Per the germline V gene, CDR1 is DFQATT and CDR2 is SNEGSKA (reference sequence). CDR3 nucleotide sequence: TGCAGTGCCTCCGAGGGCCAGCCCCAGCATTTT. Protein: CSASEGQPQHF.

The chain couples TRBV28 to TRBJ1-3; tentative D call: TRBD1 (6 bases). Trimming stripped 6 bases from V and 1 base from J, with 13 bases between. CDR1 and CDR2 from the germline V gene are MDHEN and SYDVKM. The CDR3 has 15 amino acids. Written as DNA, the CDR3 is TGTGCCAGCAGCCAAGCTACAGGGTCTGGAAACACCATATATTTT. Translating it yields CASSQATGSGNTIYF.

The chain uses TRBV7-3 and TRBJ2-2, with 7 bases that match TRBD2. Germline CDR1 reads SGHTA; CDR2 reads FQGTGA. The junction had 4 bases not matched to a gene; V was cut back by 2 bases and J by 4 bases. This CDR3 region has 15 residues. CDR3 nucleotides: TGTGCCAGCAGCTTAGGCGGGGGTGGCACCGGGGAGCTGTTTTTT. This translates into CASSLGGGGTGELFF.

This clone was observed a handful of times. This rearrangement joins TRBV11-2 to TRBJ2-7, with 7 bases that match TRBD1. CDR1 is SGHAT, CDR2 FQNNGV, per germline. This CDR3 contains 14 residues. The V gene end was trimmed by 5 bases and the J gene end by 2 bases; junction bases not matched to a gene: 6. CDR3 bases: TGTGCCAGCAGCCACGGGGACAGCACCTACGAGCAGTACTTC. This encodes CASSHGDSTYEQYF.